This is a list of T cell receptor beta chains from one sample in a study of PD-1 blockade in classical Hodgkin lymphoma. The data were produced by immunoSEQ multiplex PCR, yet TCRdb's version contains in-frame clones alone and is incomplete. The table has approximately 45,000 clones, 60% to 70% seen once. Sequencing used peripheral blood mononuclear cells (PBMCs), obtained before the fourth cycle of nivolumab. The receptors come from a human donor with classical Hodgkin lymphoma. The CDR3 runs from the conserved cysteine through the conserved F or W. D genes are given only for firm matches. Clone size appears in some rows only: once, few, many, or a class for an expanded clone.

V: TRBV15
size: few
J: TRBJ2-1
D: .
CDR3: CATSRGDYNEQFF
DNA: TGTGCCACCAGCAGAGGGGATTACAATGAGCAGTTCTTC

V: TRBV4-3
size: .
J: TRBJ2-3
D: TRBD2
CDR3: CASSQDTSGGPWDTQYF
DNA: TGCGCCAGCAGCCAAGATACTAGCGGGGGGCCGTGGGATACGCAGTATTTT

V: TRBV7-2
size: .
J: TRBJ1-2
D: .
CDR3: CASSLGGTWHTF
DNA: TGTGCCAGCAGCTTAGGGGGGACGTGGCACACCTTC

V: TRBV28
size: .
J: TRBJ1-4
D: TRBD1
CDR3: CASSTQGAQNEKLFF
DNA: TGTGCCAGCAGCACACAGGGGGCTCAAAATGAAAAACTGTTTTTT

V: TRBV19
size: .
J: TRBJ1-5
D: TRBD1
CDR3: CASSITGWQGARKGQPQHF
DNA: TGTGCCAGTAGTATAACCGGGTGGCAGGGGGCGAGAAAGGGTCAGCCCCAGCATTTT

V: TRBV5-4
size: few
J: TRBJ1-2
D: .
CDR3: CASSLELVGVGYGYTF
DNA: TGTGCCAGCAGCTTGGAATTGGTAGGGGTAGGCTATGGCTACACCTTC

V: TRBV15
size: .
J: TRBJ2-5
D: .
CDR3: CATSRGGAEGFETQYF
DNA: TGTGCCACCAGCAGAGGGGGGGCCGAGGGATTTGAGACCCAGTACTTC

V: TRBV7-6
size: .
J: TRBJ2-1
D: TRBD2
CDR3: CASSSSGGAWDEQFF
DNA: TGTGCCAGCAGCAGTAGCGGGGGGGCCTGGGATGAGCAGTTCTTC

V: TRBV4-2
size: medium-sized
J: TRBJ2-1
D: TRBD2
CDR3: CASSQASGLAGAFSYNEQFF
DNA: TGTGCCAGCAGCCAAGCCTCGGGACTAGCGGGAGCTTTCTCCTACAATGAGCAGTTCTTC

V: TRBV6-5
size: .
J: TRBJ2-3
D: TRBD1
CDR3: CASKQGGTDTQYF
DNA: TGTGCCAGCAAACAGGGGGGCACAGATACGCAGTATTTT

V: TRBV7-9
size: .
J: TRBJ1-2
D: .
CDR3: CASSLMGGGYTF
DNA: TGTGCCAGCAGCTTAATGGGTGGCGGCTACACCTTC

V: TRBV5-8
size: few
J: TRBJ2-4
D: .
CDR3: CASRIRGNIQYF
DNA: TGTGCCAGCAGAATCCGGGGAAACATTCAGTACTTC

V: TRBV2
size: few
J: TRBJ1-5
D: .
CDR3: CASTGGGQPQHF
DNA: TGTGCCAGCACGGGGGGCGGTCAGCCCCAGCATTTT

V: TRBV30
size: .
J: TRBJ1-1
D: .
CDR3: CAWGDGKNTEAFF
DNA: TGTGCCTGGGGGGACGGAAAGAACACTGAAGCTTTCTTT

V: TRBV5-1
size: .
J: TRBJ2-6
D: TRBD1
CDR3: CASSLTTGGVSGANVLTF
DNA: TGCGCCAGCAGCTTAACGACAGGGGGAGTGTCTGGGGCCAACGTCCTGACTTTC

V: TRBV6-4
size: few
J: TRBJ2-2
D: .
CDR3: CASSVQANTGELFF
DNA: TGTGCCAGCAGTGTCCAGGCTAACACCGGGGAGCTGTTTTTT

V: TRBV19
size: .
J: TRBJ2-1
D: .
CDR3: CASSTRAESYNEQFF
DNA: TGTGCCAGTAGTACACGGGCTGAATCCTACAATGAGCAGTTCTTC

V: TRBV29-1
size: .
J: TRBJ2-7
D: .
CDR3: CSVFYQGSYEQYF
DNA: TGCAGCGTTTTTTACCAGGGGTCCTACGAGCAGTACTTC